This entry describes one T cell receptor (beta chain). There is no known antigen for this receptor. Nothing much larger sits one base from this clone, and base qualities are not available. The CDR3 regions of human TCRbeta chains were analyzed by immunosequencing. The study's own analysis went as follows. Repertoire TCRs were checked for matches against a reference library of SARS-CoV-2-specific TCRs that had been generated using the MIRA antigen-specificity platform. Breadth was defined as the fraction of unique TCRs that were SARS-CoV-2-associated. Depth was defined as the fraction of total T cells that were SARS-CoV-2-associated. Using the MIRA data, every spike-specific TCR was mapped to the spike region that the TCR reacted to and assigned to either a CD4 or a CD8 class. Log10-transformed breadth and depth values were compared by one-way ANOVA with Sidak's multiple comparisons tests. What TCRdb holds here is the immuneACCESS table cut down to in-frame rearrangements. Part of the clones is not present; checked against another copy, under half of the missing clones reflect an unresolved V gene, and the others are unexplained. Clone size and the V and J calls come from that table; the DNA yielded D and trimming. Recorded for this sample are about 180,000 clones; roughly 91% of them occurred a single time. The top ten clonotypes cover roughly 1.9% of the sample.

These data come from a study of T cell responses to AZD1222 COVID-19 vaccine (dated by TCRdb to the early 2020s). About the study as a whole: TCR sequencing was performed for 233 trial participants, of whom roughly 200 were given two doses of AZD1222 and around 25 were given two doses of MenACWY control vaccine. Trial participants were enrolled by age into 18-55, 56-69 and 70-plus year subgroups, with 148, 28 and 57 TCR-sequenced participants respectively.

Taken from cysteine to phenylalanine, the CDR3 has 15 residues. The retained sequence is limited to the CDR3, 45 bases, with the frame set at the first base. The germline V gene gives CDR1 as SGHRS and CDR2 as YFSETQ. V and J are trimmed by 0 bases and 5 bases, and the gene matches miss 6 bases of the junction. Paper-wide results and their limitations: Most participants were white British and females outnumbered males, and the authors suggested that clonal diversity may have been underestimated. The whole spike protein was spanned by vaccine-associated CD4 TCRs, and dominant responses were seen in regions 160-218 and 743-854. After two AZD1222 doses, spike-specific TCR breadth and depth were significantly higher than at day 0 and than in MenACWY recipients. Conclusions about previously exposed vaccinees are limited, since just five or six AZD1222 recipients were seropositive for SARS-CoV-2 at baseline. The 56-69-year group was small, and its depth increase did not reach significance, likely because of low power. Reportedly, close to half of the unique spike-specific TCRs recognized epitopes lying outside the regions that are mutated in the B.1.351 and B.1.1.7 variants. No day 14 peak-response samples were available, so repertoires were characterized only after the peak T cell response.

The sample's time point label is to be understood as: about 28 days (+/-7) after the second vaccine dose. Because spike-specific TCR depth and breadth did not differ between the two schedules, AZD1222 recipients who got a second dose at roughly 4 weeks were pooled with those who got a second dose at roughly 12 weeks. Vaccinee samples were obtained from the UK trials COV001 and COV002, which included a single-blind randomized controlled phase 2/3 trial of AZD1222 (ChAdOx1 nCoV-19) in healthy adults. Trial participant PBMC samples were collected at day 0 and day 28 after the second dose for TCRbeta chain sequencing.

The clonotype comes from an adult who received the AZD1222 COVID-19 vaccine. Recombination joined TRBV5-1 with TRBJ2-5, and 8 bases in between align with TRBD2. Sequenced material: peripheral blood, taken 28 days after the second AZD1222 dose. The nucleotide sequence is TGCGCCAGCAGCTTGGCCGGGGGGGCTGAGGAGACCCAGTACTTC. This translates into CASSLAGGAEETQYF.